This TCR beta chain was recovered during a study of T cells in Graves' hyperthyroidism and ophthalmopathy. Points from the study as a whole: Researchers report that a 13 V-J model separated ophthalmopathy from stable hyperthyroidism.

No progression to ophthalmopathy during 18 months of follow-up defined stable disease. Lactation, pregnancy, other autoimmune disease or uncontrolled infection led to exclusion of patients. Amplification targeted TCR beta CDR3 regions from RNA transcripts. Using the HTBI primer set, a first-round RT-PCR was run on the TCR CDR3. TCRdb recomputed calls from the multiplex PCR reads with MiXCR, one row per CDR3 protein. The table includes under 400,000 distinct CDR3 sequences, 20% to 30% detected once. Ten or more counts support this clonotype. What it recognizes is unknown. This TCR derives from a man between 50 and 59 years old with Graves' hyperthyroidism. The sample was blood.

The CDR3 protein is CASRAGNLGDTQYF. The CDR3 nucleotides read TGTGCCAGCAGAGCCGGGAACCTCGGGGATACGCAGTATTTT. V is TRBV2 and J is TRBJ2-3, with D possibly matching TRBD2 (5 bases). Deletions cut 6 bases from V and 6 bases from J, with 16 bases between. The length of the CDR3 is 14 residues. CDR1 is SNHLY, CDR2 FYNNEI, per germline. The variable domain in full, with the rest retrieved from reference TRBV2 and TRBJ2-3, is EPEVTQTPSHQVTQMGQEVILRCVPISNHLYFYWYRQILGQKVEFLVSFYNNEISEKSEIFDDQFSVERPDGSNFTLKIRSTKLEDSAMYFCASRAGNLGDTQYFGPGTRLTVL.